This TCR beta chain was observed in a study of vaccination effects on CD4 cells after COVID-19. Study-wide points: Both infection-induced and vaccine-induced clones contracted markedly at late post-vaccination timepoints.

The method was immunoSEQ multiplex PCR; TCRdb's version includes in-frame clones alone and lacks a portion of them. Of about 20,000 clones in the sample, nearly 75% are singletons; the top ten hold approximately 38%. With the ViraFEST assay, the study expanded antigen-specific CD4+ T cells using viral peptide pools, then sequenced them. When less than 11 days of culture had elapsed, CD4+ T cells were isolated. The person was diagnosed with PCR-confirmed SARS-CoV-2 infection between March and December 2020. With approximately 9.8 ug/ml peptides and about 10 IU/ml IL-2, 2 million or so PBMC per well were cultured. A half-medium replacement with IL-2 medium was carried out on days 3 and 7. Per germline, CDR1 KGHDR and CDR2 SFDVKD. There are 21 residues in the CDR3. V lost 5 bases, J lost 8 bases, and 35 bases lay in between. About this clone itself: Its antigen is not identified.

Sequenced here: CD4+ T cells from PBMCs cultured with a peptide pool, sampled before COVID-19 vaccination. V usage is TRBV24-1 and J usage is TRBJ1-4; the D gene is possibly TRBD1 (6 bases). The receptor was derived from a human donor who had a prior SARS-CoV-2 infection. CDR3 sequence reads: CATSGTAPNINEKPRREKLFF. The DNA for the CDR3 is TGTGCCACCAGTGGGACAGCACCGAATATTAATGAAAAACCCCGAAGGGAAAAACTGTTTTTT.